The 22 T cell receptor beta chains below come from one sample, sequenced in a study of identifying expanded T cells in peripheral blood. Some clones are missing from TCRdb's copy, which holds only in-frame ones; the method was immunoSEQ multiplex PCR. The data show 100,000 or so clones, with 88% seen just once and 12% to 15% held by the top ten. Sequences were obtained from blood. Receptor source: a person aged 18 to 70 in good health.

The CDR3 DNA follows: TGTGCCAGCAGCTATGGGACAGGGGGAACTGAAGCTTTCTTT. The encoded protein is CASSYGTGGTEAFF. V is TRBV11-2 and J is TRBJ1-1; 11 nucleotides match TRBD1. Germline CDR1 and CDR2: SGHAT and FQNNGV. This CDR3 region has 14 residues. Trimming at V came to 4 bases and at J to 5 bases, leaving 3 bases not matched to a gene.

The chain couples TRBV29-1 to TRBJ2-3; no clear D gene. The CDR3 runs 13 residues. The germline V and J ends were trimmed by 4 bases and 3 bases, with 11 bases remaining between them. From germline, CDR1 is SQVTM and CDR2 ANQGSEA. CDR3 nucleotide sequence: TGCAGCGTTGGGGCTCCGGAGACAGATACGCAGTATTTT. Translating it yields CSVGAPETDTQYF.

The chain employs TRBV27 and TRBJ1-5; D might be TRBD1 (6 bases). In germline, CDR1 is MNHEY, CDR2 SMNVEV (reference sequence). Trimming removed 4 bases from V and 6 bases from J, with 16 bases in between. The CDR3 sequence is 15 residues long. The CDR3 spells CASSSQGRSGQPQHF. The CDR3 DNA follows: TGTGCCAGCAGTTCCCAGGGGAGGAGCGGTCAGCCCCAGCATTTT.

The rearrangement joins TRBV5-1 to TRBJ2-2; possible D gene TRBD1, 6 bases. This CDR3 contains 14 residues. The V end was cut by 1 base, the J end by 4 bases, with 8 bases between. Germline V gene sequence: CDR1 SGHRS, CDR2 YFSETQ. CDR3 DNA sequence: TGCGCCAGCAGCTTGCGGACAGCCACCGGGGAGCTGTTTTTT. Amino acids: CASSLRTATGELFF.

In DNA, the CDR3 is TGTGCCAGTAGTCATGACCGGGATCGATCACCCCTCCACTTT. Protein sequence: CASSHDRDRSPLHF. The chain is built from TRBV19 and TRBJ1-6; D call uncertain. Germline CDR1 is LNHDA and CDR2 is SQIVND (reference sequence). The V end lost 5 bases, the J end lost 10 bases, and 15 bases lay between the germline ends. CDR3 length: 14 amino acids. Filled out from reference TRBV19 and TRBJ1-6, the complete variable domain reads DGGITQSPKYLFRKEGQNVTLSCEQNLNHDAMYWYRQDPGQGLRLIYYSQIVNDFQKGDIAEGYSVSREKKESFPLTVTSAQKNPTAFYLCASSHDRDRSPLHFGNGTRLTVT.

This sequence joins TRBV4-1 and TRBJ2-5; TRBD1 might be the D (6 bases). CDR3 length equals 14 residues. V lost 0 bases to trimming and J lost 5 bases, with 10 bases between them. Germline V gives CDR1 MGHRA, CDR2 YSYEKL. CDR3: CASSQDRGGETQYF. In nucleotides, the CDR3 is TGCGCCAGCAGCCAAGACAGGGGTGGGGAGACCCAGTACTTC.

The V gene is TRBV30, the J gene TRBJ2-7; D gene ambiguous. Germline V gene data show CDR1 as GTSNPN and CDR2 as SVGIG (reference sequence). The CDR3 is made up of 12 amino acids. Trimming removed 0 bases from V and 4 bases from J, with 7 bases in between. Written as DNA, the CDR3 is TGTGCCTGGAGTGTTTCCGGATACGAGCAGTACTTC. Translated, it gives CAWSVSGYEQYF.

The rearrangement links TRBV19 to TRBJ2-4; D is perhaps TRBD1 (6 bases). The CDR3 loop spans 16 amino acids. Trimming removed 4 bases at V and 2 bases at J, with 15 bases between. Looked up from germline, CDR1 is LNHDA and CDR2 is SQIVND (reference sequence). CDR3 sequence reads: CASSTRTERTKNIQYF. CDR3 in DNA: TGTGCCAGTAGTACTAGGACAGAGAGAACCAAAAACATTCAGTACTTC.

The chain couples TRBV12-5 to TRBJ1-6; D perhaps matches TRBD1 (6 bases). Trimming took 9 bases from V and 0 from J, leaving 15 bases between them. CDR3 size: 16 residues. Germline V gene data show CDR1 as LGHNT and CDR2 as FRNRAP. CDR3 sequence (DNA): TGTGCTAGCCACTACAGGGTTCCCTCCTATAATTCACCCCTCCACTTT. Encoded protein: CASHYRVPSYNSPLHF.

This chain uses TRBV7-3 with TRBJ1-2, with no clear D. Germline assignment: CDR1 SGHTA and CDR2 FQGTGA. V was clipped by 3 bases and J by 5 bases, with 13 bases between them. The CDR3 spans 14 residues. CDR3 nucleotides: TGTGCCAGCAGCTTTTTTCCGGGTTGGTATGGCTACACCTTC. Translated, it gives CASSFFPGWYGYTF.

J is TRBJ1-1 and V is TRBV5-1, with D perhaps matching TRBD1 (6 bases). V was pared by 0 bases and J by 4 bases, with 10 bases between. The germline V gene encodes CDR1 SGHRS and CDR2 YFSETQ. The CDR3 loop spans 14 amino acids. CDR3 DNA sequence: TGCGCCAGCAGCTTGGATGGGGGCGGCACTGAAGCTTTCTTT. Its protein product is CASSLDGGGTEAFF. The entire variable domain, with the rest obtained from reference TRBV5-1 and TRBJ1-1, is as follows: KAGVTQTPRYLIKTRGQQVTLSCSPISGHRSVSWYQQTPGQGLQFLFEYFSETQRNKGNFPGRFSGRQFSNSRSEMNVSTLELGDSALYLCASSLDGGGTEAFFGQGTRLTVV.

The CDR3 DNA follows: TGCGCCAGCCACGGACAGGGGTGGTCAAAAGGGAACGAGCAGTACTTC. Its protein product is CASHGQGWSKGNEQYF. The chain links TRBV10-1 to TRBJ2-7; TRBD1 agrees at 9 bases. Germline lookup yields CDR1 WNHNN and CDR2 SYGVQD (reference sequence). This CDR3 spans 16 amino acids. After removal of 8 bases from V and 5 bases from J, the junction contained 16 bases not matched to a gene.

The V and J genes are TRBV2 and TRBJ2-1, with no clear D. Trimming removed 8 bases at V and 4 bases at J, with 6 bases between. CDR1 and CDR2 from the germline V gene are SNHLY and FYNNEI. This CDR3 has 11 amino acids. The CDR3: CASEGYNEQFF. In DNA, the CDR3 is TGTGCCAGCGAAGGATACAATGAGCAGTTCTTC.

This clone came up a few times. Other DNA sequences from this sample encode an identical CDR3 as well. J is TRBJ1-1 and V is TRBV18; D is ambiguous. This CDR3 spans 12 amino acids. Germline CDR1 is KGHSH and CDR2 is LQKENI. The germline V and J ends were trimmed by 6 bases and 5 bases, with 10 bases remaining between them. CDR3 region: CASSPVGTEAFF. DNA for the CDR3: TGTGCCAGCTCCCCCGTGGGGACTGAAGCTTTCTTT.

For this clone: The junction and the germline gene differ at one end; a read error may be behind it. The J gene is TRBJ2-7, the V gene TRBV11-2; 7 nucleotides align to TRBD2. Germline CDR1 is SGHAT and CDR2 is FQNNGV. The CDR3 has 14 residues. The CDR3 region is CASSSGNPGGGFDF. The DNA for the CDR3 is TGTGCCAGCAGCTCCGGAAACCCGGGAGGCGGGTTTGACTTC.

The CDR3 loop is CASSLEYLGQGYNSPLHF. In DNA, the CDR3 is TGTGCCAGCAGCTTAGAGTACTTGGGACAGGGATATAATTCACCCCTCCACTTT. V usage is TRBV7-6 and J usage is TRBJ1-6, with TRBD1 matching over 9 bases. Unmatched junction bases numbered 8, after V lost 1 base and J lost 4 bases. The CDR3 extends over 18 amino acids. The germline V gene encodes CDR1 SGHVS and CDR2 FNYEAQ.

The chain is built from TRBV28 and TRBJ2-2; D unclear. CDR1 and CDR2 from the germline V gene are MDHEN and SYDVKM. This CDR3 has 13 residues. Trimming cost V 4 bases and J 1 base, with 4 bases left between them. Written as DNA, the CDR3 is TGTGCCAGCAGTTACATGAACACCGGGGAGCTGTTTTTT. It yields the protein CASSYMNTGELFF.

V is TRBV7-6 and J is TRBJ1-2; TRBD1 matches 8 bases. The germline gives CDR1 SGHVS, CDR2 FNYEAQ. This CDR3 comprises 14 residues. V trimming: 5 bases; J trimming: 8 bases; junction bases outside the gene matches: 10. The CDR3 reads CASSADRGGFGYTF. In nucleotides, the CDR3 is TGTGCCAGCAGCGCCGACAGGGGAGGTTTCGGCTACACCTTC. The entire variable domain, with the rest obtained from reference TRBV7-6 and TRBJ1-2, is as follows: GAGVSQSPRYKVTKRGQDVALRCDPISGHVSLYWYRQALGQGPEFLTYFNYEAQQDKSGLPNDRFSAERPEGSISTLTIQRTEQRDSAMYRCASSADRGGFGYTFGSGTRLTVV.

The chain combines TRBV5-1 with TRBJ1-4; possibly TRBD1 for D (5 bases). V shed 4 bases and J shed 0 bases, with 10 bases lying between them. The germline V gene encodes CDR1 SGHRS and CDR2 YFSETQ. The CDR3 is made up of 15 amino acids. The CDR3 reads CASSETATTNEKLFF. The CDR3 DNA reads TGCGCCAGCAGCGAGACAGCCACAACTAATGAAAAACTGTTTTTT.

This chain joins TRBV9 and TRBJ2-3; D is unresolved. Trimming shortened V by 3 bases and J by 0 bases, and 5 bases separated the two germline ends. From germline, CDR1 is SGDLS and CDR2 YYNGEE. This CDR3 region has 13 residues. CDR3 in DNA: TGTGCCAGCAGCGCCACTAGCACAGATACGCAGTATTTT. Translating it yields CASSATSTDTQYF. Full variable domain (remainder filled in from reference TRBV9 and TRBJ2-3): DSGVTQTPKHLITATGQRVTLRCSPRSGDLSVYWYQQSLDQGLQFLIQYYNGEERAKGNILERFSAQQFPDLHSELNLSSLELGDSALYFCASSATSTDTQYFGPGTRLTVL.

This clone was observed a few times. The chain has TRBV9 and TRBJ1-1, with D perhaps TRBD1 (5 bases). Trimming removed 4 bases at V and 2 bases at J, with 9 bases between. The CDR3 covers 13 residues. From germline, CDR1 is SGDLS and CDR2 YYNGEE. The CDR3 reads CASSSDINTEAFF. Written as DNA, the CDR3 is TGTGCCAGCAGCTCGGACATTAACACTGAAGCTTTCTTT.

This chain links TRBV11-3 with TRBJ2-3; 7 positions agree with TRBD2. This CDR3 is built from 15 residues. Germline CDR1 is SGHNT and CDR2 is YENEEA. J was trimmed by 4 bases and V by 1 base; bases with no gene match: 5. The CDR3 is CASSLGGRDADTQYF. The CDR3 bases are TGTGCCAGCAGCTTAGGTGGGAGGGACGCAGATACGCAGTATTTT.